This T cell receptor (beta chain) was identified in a study of T cells in tuberculosis (dated by TCRdb to the late 2010s). As for the study more broadly: In the study, CD1B tetramers and high-throughput TCR immunosequencing were combined to characterize T cells specific for the mycobacterial lipid antigen glucose monomycolate (GMM). PBMC from active tuberculosis patients were archived either before standard anti-tuberculosis treatment began or within 7 days of the start of that treatment. In a South African clinical cohort, IGRA-negative adolescents, IGRA-positive adolescents with latent tuberculosis and adults with active tuberculosis were compared, with some 11 people in each group.

This specimen's time point label, per the study, means: new active TB diagnosis, blood taken before or within 7 days of starting treatment. Active tuberculosis patients were HIV-seronegative South African adults aged 18 years or older with a new diagnosis. Confirmation of active tuberculosis came from positive sputum smear microscopy and/or a positive M. tuberculosis culture. Immunosequencing was performed on unsorted cryopreserved PBMC and covered 100,000 or so T cells per clinical donor on average. On this clone: This receptor's antigen is unknown. Per-nucleotide qualities are absent, and no much larger clonotype sits a single base away.

Results and caveats for the whole study, not just this receptor: With the diverse GMM-specific repertoire as input, a classifier achieved around 90% accuracy (AUROC 0.9 to 0.95), whereas GEM motif frequencies as input gave under 75% accuracy. Shorter CDR3-alpha lengths in active tuberculosis patients partly drove the smaller NN-distances, and the TCR-beta difference was not statistically significant. Clinical samples were selected based on the availability of cryopreserved specimens, with adults included as active tuberculosis cases and adolescents included as controls. Compared with IGRA-negative controls, TCR-alpha repertoires from active tuberculosis had smaller mean NN-distances to GMM-specific TCRs, which suggests clonal expansion of these TCRs.

Its CDR3 holds 14 amino acids, cysteine through phenylalanine. Only the CDR3 part of the read is kept: 42 bases, read in frame from the first base. The germline V gene encodes CDR1 MNHNY and CDR2 SVGAGI (reference sequence). The germline V end is reduced by 5 bases and the J end by 6 bases; junction bases left unmatched: 8. The immunoSEQ multiplex PCR assay was used to generate TCR libraries, with TCR-beta and/or TCR-alpha/delta assays applied to each sample. The amplified TCR libraries were sequenced using the Illumina high-throughput platform. The paper's data handling went like this. Clustering and dimensionality reduction relied on pairwise TCRdist distances among GMM-specific receptors from T cells that were either sorted ex vivo or expanded in vitro. Each clinical repertoire was scored by mean NN-distance, the average TCRdist to the nearest 10% of tetramer-positive reference sequences. GEM TCR motif frequency was computed as the fraction of unique TCRs matching known GEM sequences by V/J usage and CDR3 length. Active tuberculosis was classified by linear discriminant analysis with leave-one-out cross-validation, implemented in scikit-learn. This immuneACCESS table, as held by TCRdb, lists in-frame sequences with V and J called but not all clones. Of the missing ones, under half trace to an unresolved V gene in checked studies; the others have no known cause. The V and J calls and clone size are taken from that table; D and trimming were inferred from the DNA. This sample has tens of thousands of clones in its table, and 92% of those were observed once. The ten top clones hold 6.5% to 9% of the sample.

The chain uses TRBV6-6 and TRBJ1-1, with 8 central nucleotides matching TRBD1. Source: PBMCs, taken at tuberculosis diagnosis. The source of this sequence is an adult with tuberculosis. Some clones in this sample may be carry-over from other donors' samples. CDR3 region: CASSTRTGRPEAFF. In nucleotides, the sequence is TGTGCCAGCAGTACCCGGACAGGGCGTCCTGAAGCTTTCTTT.